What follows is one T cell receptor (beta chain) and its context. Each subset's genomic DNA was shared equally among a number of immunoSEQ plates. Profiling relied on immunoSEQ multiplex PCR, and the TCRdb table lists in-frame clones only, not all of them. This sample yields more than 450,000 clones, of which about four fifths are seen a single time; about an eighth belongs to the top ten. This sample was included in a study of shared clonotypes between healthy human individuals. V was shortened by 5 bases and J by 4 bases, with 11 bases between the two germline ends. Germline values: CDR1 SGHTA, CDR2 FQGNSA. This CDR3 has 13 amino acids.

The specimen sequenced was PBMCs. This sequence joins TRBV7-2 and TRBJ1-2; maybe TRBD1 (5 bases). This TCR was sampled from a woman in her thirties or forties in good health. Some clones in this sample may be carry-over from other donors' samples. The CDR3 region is CASSPGRAYGYTF. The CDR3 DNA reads TGTGCCAGCAGCCCCGGCAGGGCCTATGGCTACACCTTC.